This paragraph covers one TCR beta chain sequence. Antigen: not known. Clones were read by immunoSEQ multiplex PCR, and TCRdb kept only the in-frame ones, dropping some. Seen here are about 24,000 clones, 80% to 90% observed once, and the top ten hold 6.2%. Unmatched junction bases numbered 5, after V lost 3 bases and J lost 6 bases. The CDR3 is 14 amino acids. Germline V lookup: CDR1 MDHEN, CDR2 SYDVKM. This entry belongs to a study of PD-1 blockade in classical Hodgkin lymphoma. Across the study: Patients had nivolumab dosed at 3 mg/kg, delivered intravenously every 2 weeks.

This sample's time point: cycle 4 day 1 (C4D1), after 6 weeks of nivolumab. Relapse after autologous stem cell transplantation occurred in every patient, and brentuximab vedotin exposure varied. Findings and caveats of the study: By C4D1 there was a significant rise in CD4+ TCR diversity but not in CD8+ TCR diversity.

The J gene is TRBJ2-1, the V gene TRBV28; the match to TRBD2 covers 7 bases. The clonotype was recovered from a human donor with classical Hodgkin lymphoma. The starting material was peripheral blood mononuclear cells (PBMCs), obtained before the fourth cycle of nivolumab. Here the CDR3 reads CASSFGGGRNEQFF. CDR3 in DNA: TGTGCCAGCAGTTTTGGGGGGGGACGCAATGAGCAGTTCTTC.